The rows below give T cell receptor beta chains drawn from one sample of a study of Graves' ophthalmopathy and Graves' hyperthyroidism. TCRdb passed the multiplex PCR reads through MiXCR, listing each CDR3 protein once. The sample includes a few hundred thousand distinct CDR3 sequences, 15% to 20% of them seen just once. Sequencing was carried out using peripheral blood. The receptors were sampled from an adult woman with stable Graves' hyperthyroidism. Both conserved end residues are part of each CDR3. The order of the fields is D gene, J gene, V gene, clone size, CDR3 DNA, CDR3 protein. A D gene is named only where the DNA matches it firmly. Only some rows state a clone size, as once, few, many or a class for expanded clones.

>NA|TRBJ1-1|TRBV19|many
TGTGCCAGCTACCCCCGCGGTTTGACAGCGAGGAACACTGAAGCTTTCTTT
CASYPRGLTARNTEAFF
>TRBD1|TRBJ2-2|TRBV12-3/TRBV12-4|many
TGTGCCAGCAGTGCCAGGGGGCGCGGTTTTCCCGGGGAGCTGTTTTTT
CASSARGRGFPGELFF
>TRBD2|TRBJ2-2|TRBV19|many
TGTGCCACCTTACTAGCGGGAATGAACGCGAACACCGGGGAGCTGTTTTTT
CATLLAGMNANTGELFF
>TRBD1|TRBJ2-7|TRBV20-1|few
TGCAGTGCTGGGGATTGGACAGGGGGCAGTTACGAGCAGTACTTC
CSAGDWTGGSYEQYF
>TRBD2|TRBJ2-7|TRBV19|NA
TGCGCCAGTAGTCCAGCACACGCCCGGGACTACACCTACGAGCAGTGCTTC
CASSPAHARDYTYEQCF
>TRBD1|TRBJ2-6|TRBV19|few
TGTGCCAGTGGTATAGTGGGACAGGGGGCGCGAGGGGCCAACGTCCTGACTTTC
CASGIVGQGARGANVLTF
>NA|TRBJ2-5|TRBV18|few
TGTGCCAGCTCACCATCTAGCAGCCAAGAGACCCAGTACTTC
CASSPSSSQETQYF
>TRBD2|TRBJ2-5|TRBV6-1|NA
TGTGCCAGCAGTGAAATTAGCGGGGGGTCTCTAGGAGGAGAGACCCAGTACTTC
CASSEISGGSLGGETQYF
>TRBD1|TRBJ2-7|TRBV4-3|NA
TGCGCCAGCAGCCAAGAGGGGACAGGGGTTGCCGAGCAGTACTTC
CASSQEGTGVAEQYF
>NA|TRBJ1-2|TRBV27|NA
TGTGCCAGCAGCTTGACGGCTGCCTTAAGTCACACCTTC
CASSLTAALSHTF
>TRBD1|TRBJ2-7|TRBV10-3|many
TGTGCCATCAGTGCCAGGGGACAGTCCTACGAGCAGTACTTC
CAISARGQSYEQYF
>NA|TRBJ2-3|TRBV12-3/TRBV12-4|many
TGTGCCAGCAGTTTAGCGGGAGACACAGATACGCAGTATTTT
CASSLAGDTDTQYF
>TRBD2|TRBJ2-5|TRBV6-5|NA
TGTGCCAGCAGTTCGGGACTAGCGGGAATTGAGACCCAGTACTTC
CASSSGLAGIETQYF
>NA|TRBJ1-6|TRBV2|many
TGTGCCAGCAGTGAAGCAAAACAGGGCTCCTCACCCCTCCACTTT
CASSEAKQGSSPLHF
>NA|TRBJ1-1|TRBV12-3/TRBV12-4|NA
TGTGCCAGCAGGCCGACAGGACCCAAGAACACTGAAGCTTTCTTT
CASRPTGPKNTEAFF
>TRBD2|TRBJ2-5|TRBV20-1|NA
TGCAGTGCGGGGGAGGGGCAGGGACAAGAGACCCAGTACTTC
CSAGEGQGQETQYF
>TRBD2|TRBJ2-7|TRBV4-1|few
TGCGCCAGCAGTCTGGGACTAGCGGGAGCCACCTACGAGCAGTACTTC
CASSLGLAGATYEQYF
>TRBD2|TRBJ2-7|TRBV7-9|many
TGTGCCAGCAGCTTGGGGGCTAGCGGGAGGGGTGAGCAGTACTTC
CASSLGASGRGEQYF
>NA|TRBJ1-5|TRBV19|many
TGTGCCAGTAGTATAACCACCATTGGAAGGTCCCGACTTAGCAATCAGCCCCAGCATTTT
CASSITTIGRSRLSNQPQHF
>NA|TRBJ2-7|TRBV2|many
TGTGCCAGCAGTGAAGGTCTTACTCGGGAGCAGTACTTC
CASSEGLTREQYF
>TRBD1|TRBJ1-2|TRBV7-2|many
TGTGCCAGCAGCTTAAACGGACAGGGGGCTAACTATGGCTACACCTTC
CASSLNGQGANYGYTF
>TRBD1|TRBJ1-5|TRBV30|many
TGTGCCTGGAGCTCAGGGGGCTATCAGCCCCAGCATTTT
CAWSSGGYQPQHF
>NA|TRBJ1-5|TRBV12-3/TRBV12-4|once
TGTGCCAGCAGTTTAGGGGGCAATCAGCCCCAGCAGTTT
CASSLGGNQPQQF
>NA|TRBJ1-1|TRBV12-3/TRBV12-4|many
TGTGCCAGCAGTTTAATAGAGGTACGGACTGAAGCTTTCTTT
CASSLIEVRTEAFF
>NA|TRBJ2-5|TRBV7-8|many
TGTGCCAGCAGCTTAAACAACAAAGAGACCCAGTACTTC
CASSLNNKETQYF
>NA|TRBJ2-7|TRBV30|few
TGTGCCTGCTTACAGGGAGTGGACTACGAGCAGTACTTC
CACLQGVDYEQYF
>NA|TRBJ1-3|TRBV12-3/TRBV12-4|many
TGTGCCAGCAGTTTAGATGGTAACACCATATATTTT
CASSLDGNTIYF
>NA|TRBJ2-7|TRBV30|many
TGTGCCTGGAGACAGTTTTACGAGCAGTACTTC
CAWRQFYEQYF
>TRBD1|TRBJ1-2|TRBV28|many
TGTGCCAGCAGTCCCACCCTCGCCCTCAGGGGGCGAGATGGCTACACCTTC
CASSPTLALRGRDGYTF
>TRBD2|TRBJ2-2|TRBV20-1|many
TGCAGTGCTATTCCCGGGACTAGCGGAACCGGGGAGCTGTTTTTT
CSAIPGTSGTGELFF
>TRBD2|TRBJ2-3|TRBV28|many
TGTGCCAGCAGGACTAGCGGGGTAGTAGATACGCAGTATTTT
CASRTSGVVDTQYF
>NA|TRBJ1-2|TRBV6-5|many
TGTGCCAGCAGTTCGACTAATTACCTCCCGAGTGGGCCCGCCGGCGGCTACACCTTC
CASSSTNYLPSGPAGGYTF
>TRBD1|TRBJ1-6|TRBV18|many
TGTGCCAGCTCACCCCGGGACAGGGGATATTCACCCCTCCACTTT
CASSPRDRGYSPLHF
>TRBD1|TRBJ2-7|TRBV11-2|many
TGTGCCAGCAGGACCATGACAGGGGGAACCTACGAGCAGTACTTC
CASRTMTGGTYEQYF
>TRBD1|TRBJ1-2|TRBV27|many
TGTGCCAGCAGTTTAGACAGGGAAACCTATGGCTACACCTTC
CASSLDRETYGYTF